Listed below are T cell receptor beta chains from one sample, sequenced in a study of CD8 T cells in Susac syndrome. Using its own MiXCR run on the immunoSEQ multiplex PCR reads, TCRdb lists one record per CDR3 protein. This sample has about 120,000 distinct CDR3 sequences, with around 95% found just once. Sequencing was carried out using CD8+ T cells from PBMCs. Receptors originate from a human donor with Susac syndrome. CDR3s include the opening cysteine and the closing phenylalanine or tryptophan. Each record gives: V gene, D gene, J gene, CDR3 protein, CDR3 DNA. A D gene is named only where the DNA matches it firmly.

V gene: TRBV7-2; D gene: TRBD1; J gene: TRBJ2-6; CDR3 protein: CASSRRDRVAGANVLTF; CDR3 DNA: TGTGCCAGCAGCCGTCGGGACAGGGTCGCTGGGGCCAACGTCCTGACTTTC
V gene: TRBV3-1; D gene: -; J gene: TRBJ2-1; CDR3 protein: CASSQHFGGQINEFYNEQFF; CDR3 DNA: TGTGCCAGCAGCCAACATTTCGGGGGCCAGATTAATGAATTCTACAATGAGCAGTTCTTC
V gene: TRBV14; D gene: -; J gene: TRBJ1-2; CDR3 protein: CASSVTSGYYGYTF; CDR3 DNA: TGTGCCAGCAGCGTAACCTCAGGGTACTATGGCTACACCTTC
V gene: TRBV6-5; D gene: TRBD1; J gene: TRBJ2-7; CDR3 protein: CASSYEGQGVSHEQYF; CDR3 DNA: TGTGCCAGCAGTTACGAAGGACAGGGAGTCTCCCACGAGCAGTACTTC
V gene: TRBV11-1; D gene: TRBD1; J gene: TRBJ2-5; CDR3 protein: CASSDRGQETQYF; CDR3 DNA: TGTGCCAGCAGCGACAGGGGGCAGGAGACCCAGTACTTC
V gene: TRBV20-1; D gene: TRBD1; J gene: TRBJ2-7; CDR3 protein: CSAHIQGYHEQYF; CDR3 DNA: TGCAGTGCTCACATACAGGGGTACCACGAGCAGTACTTC
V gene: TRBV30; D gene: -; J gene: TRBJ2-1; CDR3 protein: CAWSDHEQFF; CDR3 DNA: TGTGCCTGGAGCGACCATGAGCAGTTCTTC
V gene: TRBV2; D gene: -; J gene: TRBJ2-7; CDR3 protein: CASSEATESSYEQYF; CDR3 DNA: TGTGCCAGCAGTGAAGCGACAGAATCCTCCTACGAGCAGTACTTC
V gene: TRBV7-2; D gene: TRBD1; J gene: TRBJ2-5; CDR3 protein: CASSWTPGQGEETQYF; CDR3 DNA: TGTGCCAGCAGCTGGACTCCGGGACAGGGTGAGGAGACCCAGTACTTC
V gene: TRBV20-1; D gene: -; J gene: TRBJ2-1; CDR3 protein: CSARDINGAFYNEQFF; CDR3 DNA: TGCAGTGCTAGAGATATCAACGGAGCCTTCTACAATGAGCAGTTCTTC
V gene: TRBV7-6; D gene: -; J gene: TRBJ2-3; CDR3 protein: CASSLALSADTQYF; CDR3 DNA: TGTGCCAGCAGCTTAGCACTCAGCGCGGATACGCAGTATTTT
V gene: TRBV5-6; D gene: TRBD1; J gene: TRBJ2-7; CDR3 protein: CASSFGTEPYEQYF; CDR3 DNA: TGTGCCAGCAGCTTCGGGACAGAACCCTACGAGCAGTACTTC
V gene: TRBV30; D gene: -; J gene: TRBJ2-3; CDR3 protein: CAWTIGLYGDTQYF; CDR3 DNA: TGTGCCTGGACCATCGGGCTGTACGGAGATACGCAGTATTTT